The sequence of this T cell receptor (beta chain) was determined in a study of CD8+CD57+ T cells in acquired aplastic anemia. As for the study in general: Isolated CD4+ and CD8+ cells, once sorted, yielded DNA averaging about 3.4 ug.

The use of genomic DNA as template underpinned the TCR beta VDJ and CDR3 profiling. From the reads, TCRdb called clonotypes with MiXCR, one entry per CDR3 protein. The repertoire has 450,000 to 600,000 distinct CDR3 sequences, approximately 32% of them found once; the top ten carry nearly 0.85%. CDR1 and CDR2 (germline): DFQATT, SNEGSKA (reference sequence). CDR3 length equals 11 residues. The patients chosen for sequencing had shown expansion of CD8+CD57+ cells (detected by flow cytometry). Each of the patients presented with severe acquired aplastic anemia. No patient had been given any therapy when blood was sampled. For this clonotype: It may be a read error: a sequence one base away is much more abundant.

Material: sorted CD4+, CD8+, or CD8+CD57+ T cells (not recorded which) from PBMCs. This chain uses TRBV20-1 with TRBJ2-5; possible D gene TRBD1, 6 bases. The closer fit of TRBJ2-1 to the DNA end suggests the J call may be wrong. The receptor comes from a human donor with aplastic anemia. CDR3 sequence reads: CGALGQNEQFF. The CDR3 DNA sequence: TGCGGTGCACTTGGACAGAATGAGCAGTTCTTC.